This paragraph covers one TCR beta chain sequence. This record belongs to a study of CD8+CD57+ T cells in acquired aplastic anemia. Study at large: Average DNA yield from sorted CD4+ and CD8+ cells was roughly 3.1 ug.

The V gene end was trimmed by 5 bases and the J gene end by 6 bases; junction bases not matched to a gene: 12. CDR1 is ENHRY, CDR2 SYGVKD, per germline. The CDR3 has 17 amino acids. It was patients with CD8+CD57+ cell expansion by flow cytometry who were chosen for sequencing. Severe acquired aplastic anemia was present in every patient. All patients were therapy-naive when blood was sampled. CDR3 and TCR beta VDJ profiling relied on a genomic DNA template. TCRdb called the reads again in MiXCR, with one record for every CDR3 protein. The data show about 160,000 distinct CDR3 sequences, with roughly 48% seen just once and about 2.8% held by the top ten.

The sequence was collected from a human donor with aplastic anemia. What was sequenced was sorted CD4+, CD8+, or CD8+CD57+ T cells (not recorded which) from PBMCs. The chain is built from TRBV10-3 and TRBJ2-2; 10 positions match TRBD1. CDR3 coding DNA: TGTGCCATCAGTTCCGTACCCGGGACAGGGGCCTCCGGGGAGCTGTTTTTT. Encoded protein: CAISSVPGTGASGELFF.